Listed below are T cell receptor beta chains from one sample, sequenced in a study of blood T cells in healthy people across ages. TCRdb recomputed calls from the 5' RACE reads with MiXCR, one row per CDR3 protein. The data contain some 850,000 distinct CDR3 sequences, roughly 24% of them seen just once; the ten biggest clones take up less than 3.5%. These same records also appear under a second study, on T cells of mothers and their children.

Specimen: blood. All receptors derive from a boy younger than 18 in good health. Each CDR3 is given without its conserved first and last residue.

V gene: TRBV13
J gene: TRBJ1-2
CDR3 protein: ASSPQGTDSHYGYT

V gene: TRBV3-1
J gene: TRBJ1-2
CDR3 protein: ASSPRPNYGYT

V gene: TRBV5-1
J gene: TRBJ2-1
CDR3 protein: ASRISPNSEQF

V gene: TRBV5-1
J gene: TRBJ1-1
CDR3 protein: ASSDGARGAEAF

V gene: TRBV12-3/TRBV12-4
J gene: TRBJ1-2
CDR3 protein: ASSSLPGTVNYGYT

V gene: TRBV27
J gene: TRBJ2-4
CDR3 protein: ASSIKLTLAKNIQY

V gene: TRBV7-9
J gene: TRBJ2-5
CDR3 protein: ARHQETQY

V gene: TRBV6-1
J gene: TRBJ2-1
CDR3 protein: ASSSYRASGNEQF

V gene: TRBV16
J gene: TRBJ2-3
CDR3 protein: ASSQDVGPHTQY

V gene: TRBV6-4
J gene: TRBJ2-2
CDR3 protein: ASSSPGLNTGELF

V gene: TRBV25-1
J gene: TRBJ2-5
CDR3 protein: ASRISETQY

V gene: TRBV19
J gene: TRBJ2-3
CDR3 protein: ASSIDPPGSGTDTQY

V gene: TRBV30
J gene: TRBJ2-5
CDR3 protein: ARGAGYQETQY

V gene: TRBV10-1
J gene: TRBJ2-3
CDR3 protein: ASGGQGADTQY

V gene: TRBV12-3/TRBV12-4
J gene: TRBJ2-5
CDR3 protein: ASSDNRVGQETQY

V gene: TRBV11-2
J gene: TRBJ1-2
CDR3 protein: ASSSGGLYGYT

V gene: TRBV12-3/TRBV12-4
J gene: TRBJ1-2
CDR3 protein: ASSRVVGAGNYGYT

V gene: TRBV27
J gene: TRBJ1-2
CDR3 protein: ASSFEGDYGYT

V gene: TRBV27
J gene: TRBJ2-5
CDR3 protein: ASSLSDSGFRGTQY

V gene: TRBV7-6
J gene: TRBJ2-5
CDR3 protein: ASSLLAGAFTGETQY

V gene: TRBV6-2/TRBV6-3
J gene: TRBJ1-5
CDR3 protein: ASSSEGFQELQH

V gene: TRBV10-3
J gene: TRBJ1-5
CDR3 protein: AISAGEDQPQH

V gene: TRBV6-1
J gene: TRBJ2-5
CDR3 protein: ASSGQGARYGETQY

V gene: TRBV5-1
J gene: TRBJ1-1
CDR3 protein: ASSLGKFGRGHAEAF